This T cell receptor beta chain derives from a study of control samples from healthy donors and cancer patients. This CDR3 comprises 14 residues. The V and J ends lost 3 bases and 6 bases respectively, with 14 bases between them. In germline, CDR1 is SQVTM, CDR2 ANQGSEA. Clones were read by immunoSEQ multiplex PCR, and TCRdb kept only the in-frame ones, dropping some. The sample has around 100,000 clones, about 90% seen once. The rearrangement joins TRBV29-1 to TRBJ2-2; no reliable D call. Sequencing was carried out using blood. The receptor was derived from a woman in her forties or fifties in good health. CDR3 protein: CSVDGNGFPGELFF. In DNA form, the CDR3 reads TGCAGCGTTGATGGGAACGGGTTCCCCGGGGAGCTGTTTTTT.